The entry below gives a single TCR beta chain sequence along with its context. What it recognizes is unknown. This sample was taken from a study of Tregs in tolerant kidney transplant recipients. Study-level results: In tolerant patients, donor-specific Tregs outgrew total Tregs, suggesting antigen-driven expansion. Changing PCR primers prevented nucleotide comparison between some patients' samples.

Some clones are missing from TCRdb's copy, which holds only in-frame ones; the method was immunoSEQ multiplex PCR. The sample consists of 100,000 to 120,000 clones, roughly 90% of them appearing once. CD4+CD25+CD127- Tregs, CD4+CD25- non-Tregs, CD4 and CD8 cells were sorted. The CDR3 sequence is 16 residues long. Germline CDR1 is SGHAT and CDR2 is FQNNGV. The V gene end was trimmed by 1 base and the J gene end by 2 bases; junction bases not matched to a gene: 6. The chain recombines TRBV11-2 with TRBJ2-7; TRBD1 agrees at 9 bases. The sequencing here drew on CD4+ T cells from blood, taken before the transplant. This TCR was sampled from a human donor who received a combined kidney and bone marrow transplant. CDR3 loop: CASSLVGTGSTYEQYF. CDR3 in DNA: TGTGCCAGCAGCTTAGTGGGGACAGGGTCTACCTACGAGCAGTACTTC.